The 14 T cell receptor beta chains in this list originate from one sample, sequenced in a study of cytomegalovirus exposure and HLA in healthy donors. This table comes from immunoSEQ multiplex PCR, and its TCRdb copy is limited to in-frame clones, with some not included. The data show 200,000 to 250,000 clones, about 90% seen once. The sample was PBMCs. These receptors were collected from a young man in good health and CMV-seropositive.

The rearrangement joins TRBV29-1 to TRBJ2-5; the D gene is possibly TRBD2 (7 bases). This CDR3 has 14 amino acids. CDR1 is SQVTM, CDR2 ANQGSEA, per germline. The germline V and J ends were trimmed by 4 bases and 4 bases, with 16 bases remaining between them. CDR3 nucleotide sequence: TGCAGCGTTGCCACGGGGGGCGGAGGAGAGACCCAGTACTTC. This gives the protein CSVATGGGGETQYF. Full variable domain (outside the CDR3, taken from reference TRBV29-1 and TRBJ2-5): SAVISQKPSRDICQRGTSLTIQCQVDSQVTMMFWYRQQPGQSLTLIATANQGSEATYESGFVIDKFPISRPNLTFSTLTVSNMSPEDSSIYLCSVATGGGGETQYFGPGTRLLVL.

V is TRBV11-2 and J is TRBJ2-1, with unresolved D. CDR3 length equals 11 residues. With 6 bases removed from V and 5 bases from J, the gap between germline ends came to 5 bases. From germline, CDR1 is SGHAT and CDR2 FQNNGV. CDR3 bases: TGTGCCAGCAGGTACAACAATGAGCAGTTCTTC. Protein product: CASRYNNEQFF.

This chain links TRBV28 with TRBJ2-5, with 10 bases lining up with TRBD1. The CDR3 is 16 residues long. The germline V gene has CDR1 MDHEN and CDR2 SYDVKM. Trimming at V came to 5 bases and at J to 2 bases, leaving 8 bases not matched to a gene. In nucleotides, the CDR3 is TGTGCCAGCAGTCTCACGGGGACAGGGGTTCAAGAGACCCAGTACTTC. As protein: CASSLTGTGVQETQYF.

The chain combines TRBV6-5 with TRBJ2-7, with a possible D match to TRBD2 (5 bases). V was shortened by 6 bases and J by 3 bases, with 15 bases between the two germline ends. From germline, CDR1 is MNHEY and CDR2 SVGAGI. The CDR3 covers 14 residues. CDR3 loop: CASSPGPGGYEQYF. The CDR3 DNA sequence: TGTGCCAGCAGCCCCGGGCCAGGAGGCTACGAGCAGTACTTC.

The rearrangement joins TRBV30 to TRBJ2-1; no firm D call. Germline-derived CDR1 and CDR2 are GTSNPN and SVGIG (reference sequence). The CDR3 consists of 12 residues. Trimming left V 0 bases short and J 9 bases short, with 9 bases between. CDR3 sequence reads: CAWSVPIGEQFF. CDR3 coding DNA: TGTGCCTGGAGTGTACCTATAGGTGAGCAGTTCTTC.

The chain joins TRBV28 to TRBJ2-7; D remains unclear. Germline V gene lookup returns CDR1 MDHEN and CDR2 SYDVKM. Trimming cost V 9 bases and J 2 bases, with 14 bases left between them. This CDR3 has 13 residues. CDR3 loop: CASRAPTPYEQYF. CDR3 nucleotide sequence: TGTGCCAGTAGGGCACCGACTCCCTACGAGCAGTACTTC.

This chain joins TRBV15 and TRBJ1-4, with D hard to call. V was pared by 0 bases and J by 0 bases, with 5 bases between. The CDR3 is 15 amino acids. Germline assignment: CDR1 LNHNV and CDR2 YYDKDF (reference sequence). CDR3 in DNA: TGTGCCACCAGCAGAGATCTTACAACTAATGAAAAACTGTTTTTT. Translating gives CATSRDLTTNEKLFF.

The chain recombines TRBV5-4 with TRBJ2-7; D possibly corresponds to TRBD2 (5 bases). The germline V and J ends were trimmed by 1 base and 7 bases, with 9 bases remaining between them. CDR1 and CDR2 (germline): SGHNT, YYREEE (reference sequence). This CDR3 has 12 amino acids. The CDR3 sequence is CASSLSTGEQYF. CDR3 nucleotides: TGTGCCAGCAGCTTGAGTACGGGAGAGCAGTACTTC.

This chain joins TRBV6-1 and TRBJ1-3, with TRBD1 identical over 10 bases. The CDR3 totals 15 residues. The J segment lost 5 bases and the V segment lost 4 bases, leaving 5 bases of the junction unmatched. Germline V CDR1 and CDR2: MNHNS, SASEGT. This chain's CDR3 is CASSVGQGRRNTIYF. In DNA, the CDR3 is TGTGCCAGCAGTGTGGGACAGGGGCGAAGAAACACCATATATTTT.

This chain joins TRBV19 and TRBJ2-1; D possibly uses TRBD1 or TRBD2 (5 bases each). The CDR3 has 15 residues. The V and J ends lost 1 base and 5 bases respectively, with 12 bases between them. Germline V gene sequence: CDR1 LNHDA, CDR2 SQIVND (reference sequence). CDR3 in amino acids: CASSIGDLEHNEQFF. The CDR3 DNA reads TGTGCCAGTAGTATAGGGGACCTAGAGCACAATGAGCAGTTCTTC.

On this clone: In the same sample, other DNA sequences code for this CDR3. The V gene is TRBV4-2, the J gene TRBJ1-4; D is unresolved. Trimming shortened V by 0 bases and J by 8 bases, and 4 bases separated the two germline ends. The germline gives CDR1 LGHNA, CDR2 YNFKEQ. The CDR3 spans 12 residues. The CDR3 coding sequence is TGTGCCAGCAGCCAAGATTCGGAAAAACTGTTTTTT. Encoded protein: CASSQDSEKLFF.

The rearrangement links TRBV10-3 to TRBJ2-7, with TRBD1 identical over 10 bases. With V trimmed by 5 bases and J by 5 bases, 9 bases remained unmatched. CDR3 length equals 15 residues. Looked up from germline, CDR1 is ENHRY and CDR2 is SYGVKD. CDR3 sequence reads: CAISYDRQGADEQYF. The CDR3, as DNA: TGTGCCATCAGTTATGACCGACAGGGGGCAGACGAGCAGTACTTC.

The chain links TRBV25-1 to TRBJ2-1; TRBD1 matches at 7 bases. V was pared by 3 bases and J by 0 bases, with 5 bases of the junction left unmatched. CDR1 and CDR2 from the germline V gene are MGHDK and SYGVNS. CDR3 size: 16 residues. The CDR3 nucleotides are TGTGCCAGCAGTGAGCCCTCAGGGGGCTCCTACAATGAGCAGTTCTTC. Encoded protein: CASSEPSGGSYNEQFF. Complete variable domain (other parts from reference TRBV25-1 and TRBJ2-1): EADIYQTPRYLVIGTGKKITLECSQTMGHDKMYWYQQDPGMELHLIHYSYGVNSTEKGDLSSESTVSRIRTEHFPLTLESARPSHTSQYLCASSEPSGGSYNEQFFGPGTRLTVL.

This clone was seen only once. This chain's CDR3 is CASSLVAAVYEQYF. CDR3 bases: TGTGCCAGCAGCTTAGTAGCGGCAGTTTACGAGCAGTACTTC. V usage is TRBV5-5 and J usage is TRBJ2-7; a possible D gene is TRBD2 (6 bases). Germline V gene data show CDR1 as SGHKS and CDR2 as YYEKEE (reference sequence). This CDR3 region has 14 residues. V was cut by 2 bases and J by 4 bases, with 13 bases left in between.